This T cell receptor (beta chain) was captured in a study of cytomegalovirus exposure and HLA in healthy donors. To note about this clone: As yet, its antigen is unknown.

The CDR3 has 13 amino acids. The germline V gene has CDR1 SEHNR and CDR2 FQNEAQ (reference sequence). The V end was cut by 6 bases, the J end by 11 bases, with 14 bases between. The PCR ran on 60 Vbeta and 13 Jbeta primers. The method was immunoSEQ multiplex PCR; TCRdb's version includes in-frame clones alone and lacks a portion of them. The sample yields roughly 130,000 clones, 74% seen once. Regarding the study as a whole: The authors enumerated some 160 TCR beta chains as linked to cytomegalovirus.

This TCR was recovered from a woman between 45 and 65 years old in good health and CMV-seropositive. Sample: PBMCs. The rearrangement uses TRBV7-9 and TRBJ2-6; D is ambiguous. The CDR3 loop is CASRDRRKDVLTF. The CDR3 nucleotides read TGTGCCAGCAGGGATCGGAGAAAGGACGTCCTGACTTTC.